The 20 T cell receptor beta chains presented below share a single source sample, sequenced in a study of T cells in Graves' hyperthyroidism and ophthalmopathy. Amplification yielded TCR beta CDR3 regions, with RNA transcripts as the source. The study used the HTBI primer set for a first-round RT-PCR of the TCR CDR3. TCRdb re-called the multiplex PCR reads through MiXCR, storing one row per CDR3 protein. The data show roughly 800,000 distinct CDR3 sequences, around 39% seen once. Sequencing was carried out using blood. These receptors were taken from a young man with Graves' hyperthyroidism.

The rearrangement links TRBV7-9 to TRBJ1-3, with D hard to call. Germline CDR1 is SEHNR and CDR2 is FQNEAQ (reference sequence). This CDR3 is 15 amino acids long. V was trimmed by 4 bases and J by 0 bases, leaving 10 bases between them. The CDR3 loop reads CASSSRRSSGNTIYF. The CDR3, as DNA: TGTGCCAGCAGCTCTAGACGCAGCTCTGGAAACACCATATATTTT.

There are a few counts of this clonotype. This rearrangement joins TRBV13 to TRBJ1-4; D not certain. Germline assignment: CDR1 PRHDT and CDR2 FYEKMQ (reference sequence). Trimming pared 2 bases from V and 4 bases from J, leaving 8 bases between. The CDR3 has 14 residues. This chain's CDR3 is CASSLKAVNEKLFF. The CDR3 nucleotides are TGTGCCAGCAGCTTAAAGGCAGTTAATGAAAAACTGTTTTTT. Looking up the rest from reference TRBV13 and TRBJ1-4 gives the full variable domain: AAGVIQSPRHLIKEKRETATLKCYPIPRHDTVYWYQQGPGQDPQFLISFYEKMQSDKGSIPDRFSAQQFSDYHSELNMSSLELGDSALYFCASSLKAVNEKLFFGSGTQLSVL.

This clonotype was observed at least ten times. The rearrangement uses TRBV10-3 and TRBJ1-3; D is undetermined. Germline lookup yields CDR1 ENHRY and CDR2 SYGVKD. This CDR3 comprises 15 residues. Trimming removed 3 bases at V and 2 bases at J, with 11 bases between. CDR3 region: CAISDQLSPGNTIYF. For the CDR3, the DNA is TGTGCCATCAGTGATCAGTTAAGCCCTGGAAACACCATATATTTT.

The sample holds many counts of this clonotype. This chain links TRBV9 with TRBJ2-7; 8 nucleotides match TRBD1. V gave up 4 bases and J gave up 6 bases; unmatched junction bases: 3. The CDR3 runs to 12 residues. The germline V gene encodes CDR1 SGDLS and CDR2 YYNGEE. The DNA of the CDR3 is TGTGCCAGCAGCATTGGACAGGGCGAGCAGTACTTC. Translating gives CASSIGQGEQYF.

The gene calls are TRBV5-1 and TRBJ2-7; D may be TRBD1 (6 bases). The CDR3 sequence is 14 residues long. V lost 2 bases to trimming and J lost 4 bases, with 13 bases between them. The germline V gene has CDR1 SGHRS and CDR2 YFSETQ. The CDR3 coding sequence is TGCGCCAGCAGCTTCGCCCAGGGACAATACGAGCAGTACTTC. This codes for CASSFAQGQYEQYF.

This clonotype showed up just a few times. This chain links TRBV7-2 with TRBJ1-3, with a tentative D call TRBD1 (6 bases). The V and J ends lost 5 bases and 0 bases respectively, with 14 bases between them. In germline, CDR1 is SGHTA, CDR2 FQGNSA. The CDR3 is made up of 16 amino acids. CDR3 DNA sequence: TGTGCCAGCAGCGGTGGGGGACATCGCTCTGGAAACACCATATATTTT. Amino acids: CASSGGGHRSGNTIYF.

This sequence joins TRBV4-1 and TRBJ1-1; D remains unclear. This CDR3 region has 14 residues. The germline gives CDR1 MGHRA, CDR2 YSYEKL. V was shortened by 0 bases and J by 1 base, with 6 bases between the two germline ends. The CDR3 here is CASSQEKRNTEAFF. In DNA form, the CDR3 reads TGCGCCAGCAGCCAAGAAAAAAGGAACACTGAAGCTTTCTTT.

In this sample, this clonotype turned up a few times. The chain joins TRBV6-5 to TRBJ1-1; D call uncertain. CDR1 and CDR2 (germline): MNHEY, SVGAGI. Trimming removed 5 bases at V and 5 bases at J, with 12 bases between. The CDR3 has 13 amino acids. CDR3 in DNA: TGTGCCAGCAGTCTTACGGTCGGGACTGAAGCTTTCTTT. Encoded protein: CASSLTVGTEAFF.

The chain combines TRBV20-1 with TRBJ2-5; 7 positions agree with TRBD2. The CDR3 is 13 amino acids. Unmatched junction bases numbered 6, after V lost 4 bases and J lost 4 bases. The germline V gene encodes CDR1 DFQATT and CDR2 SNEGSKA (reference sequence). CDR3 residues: CSATERGGETQYF. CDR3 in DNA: TGCAGTGCTACGGAGCGGGGAGGAGAGACCCAGTACTTC.

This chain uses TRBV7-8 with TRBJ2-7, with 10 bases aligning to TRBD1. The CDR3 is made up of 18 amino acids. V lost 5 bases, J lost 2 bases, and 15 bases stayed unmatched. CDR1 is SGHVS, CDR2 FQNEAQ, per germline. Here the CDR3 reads CASSQGDGTGAEAYEQYF. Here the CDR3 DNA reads TGTGCCAGCAGCCAAGGGGACGGGACAGGGGCCGAAGCCTACGAGCAGTACTTC.

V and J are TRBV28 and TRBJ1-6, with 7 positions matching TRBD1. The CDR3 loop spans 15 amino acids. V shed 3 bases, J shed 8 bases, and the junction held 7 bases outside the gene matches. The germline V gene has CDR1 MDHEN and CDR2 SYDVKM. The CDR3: CASSLVGTVDSPLHF. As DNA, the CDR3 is TGTGCCAGCAGTTTGGTCGGGACAGTGGATTCACCCCTCCACTTT.

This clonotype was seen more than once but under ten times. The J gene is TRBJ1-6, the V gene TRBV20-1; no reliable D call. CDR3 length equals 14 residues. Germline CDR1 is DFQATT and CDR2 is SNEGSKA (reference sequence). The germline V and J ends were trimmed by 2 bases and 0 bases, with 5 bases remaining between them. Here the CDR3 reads CSARSSSYNSPLHF. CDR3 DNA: TGCAGTGCTAGAAGCAGCTCCTATAATTCACCCCTCCACTTT.

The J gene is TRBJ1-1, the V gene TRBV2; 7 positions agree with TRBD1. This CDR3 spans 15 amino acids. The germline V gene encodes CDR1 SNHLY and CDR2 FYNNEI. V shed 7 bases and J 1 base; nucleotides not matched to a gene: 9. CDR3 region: CASTERTGGNTEAFF. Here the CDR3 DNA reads TGTGCCAGCACCGAACGGACAGGCGGGAACACTGAAGCTTTCTTT.

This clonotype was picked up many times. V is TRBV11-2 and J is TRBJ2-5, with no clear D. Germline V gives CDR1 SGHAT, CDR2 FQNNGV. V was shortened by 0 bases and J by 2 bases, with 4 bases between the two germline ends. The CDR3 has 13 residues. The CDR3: CASSLDPQETQYF. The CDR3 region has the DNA TGTGCCAGCAGCTTAGACCCTCAAGAGACCCAGTACTTC.

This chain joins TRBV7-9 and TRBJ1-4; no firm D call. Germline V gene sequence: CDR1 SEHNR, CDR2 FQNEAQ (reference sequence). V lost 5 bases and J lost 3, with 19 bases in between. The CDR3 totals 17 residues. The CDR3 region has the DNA TGTGCCAGCAGCCCAAACCTCTCCGGCTCAGCTAATGAAAAACTGTTTTTT. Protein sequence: CASSPNLSGSANEKLFF.

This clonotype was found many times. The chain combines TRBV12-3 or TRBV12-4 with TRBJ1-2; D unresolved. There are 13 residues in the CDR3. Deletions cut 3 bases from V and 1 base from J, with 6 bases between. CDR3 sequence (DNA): TGTGCCAGCAGTTTGACGGTTAACTATGGCTACACCTTC. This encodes CASSLTVNYGYTF.

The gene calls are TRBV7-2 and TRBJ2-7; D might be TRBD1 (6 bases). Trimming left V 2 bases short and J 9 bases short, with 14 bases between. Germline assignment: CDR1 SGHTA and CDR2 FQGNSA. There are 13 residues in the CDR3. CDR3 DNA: TGTGCCAGCAGCTTACAGGGACATAGAGTGCAGTACTTC. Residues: CASSLQGHRVQYF.

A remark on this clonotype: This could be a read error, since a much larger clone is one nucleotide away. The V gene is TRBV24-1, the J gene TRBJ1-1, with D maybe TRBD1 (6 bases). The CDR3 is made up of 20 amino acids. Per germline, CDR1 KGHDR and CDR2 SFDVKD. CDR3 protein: CATSETAPLVGPQGHTETFF. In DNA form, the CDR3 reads TGTGCCACCAGTGAAACCGCCCCTCTCGTCGGCCCCCAGGGGCACACTGAAACTTTCTTT.

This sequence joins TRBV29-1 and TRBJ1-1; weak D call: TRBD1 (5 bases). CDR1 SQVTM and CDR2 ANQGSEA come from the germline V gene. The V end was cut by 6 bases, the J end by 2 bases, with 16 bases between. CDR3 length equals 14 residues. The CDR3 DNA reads TGCAGCGTCCTCGGAAGGGGACCTAACACTGAAGCTTTCTTT. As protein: CSVLGRGPNTEAFF.

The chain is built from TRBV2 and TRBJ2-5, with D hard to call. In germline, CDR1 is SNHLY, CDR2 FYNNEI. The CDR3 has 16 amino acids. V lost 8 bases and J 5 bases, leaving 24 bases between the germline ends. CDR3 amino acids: CASEKQGFQPPETQYF. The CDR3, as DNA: TGTGCCAGCGAAAAACAAGGCTTCCAGCCCCCCGAGACCCAGTACTTC.